This record looks at one T cell receptor (beta chain) sequence and its context. The antigen is not known. Assay used: immunoSEQ multiplex PCR; TCRdb lists only in-frame clones, some missing. The data hold 55,000 to 80,000 clones, with more than 95% observed a single time. Surgery cases with the highest brain T cell transcript signatures were chosen for sequencing. The data are from a study of brain T cells in children with intractable seizures. Study-wide findings and caveats: Absence of clones before surgery may stem from lower sequencing depth.

The CDR3 covers 17 residues. CDR1 MDHEN and CDR2 SYDVKM come from the germline V gene. Trimming removed 2 bases from V and 5 bases from J; junction bases left unmatched: 13. The receptor's source is a boy less than two years old with focal cortical dysplasia and intractable seizures. The specimen comprised peripheral blood, sampled at surgery. The rearrangement joins TRBV28 to TRBJ2-3; 7 bases are a match to TRBD2. The CDR3 nucleotides are TGTGCCAGCAGTTTACGGTTACTACCGACGGGGGGAGATACGCAGTATTTT. It yields the protein CASSLRLLPTGGDTQYF.